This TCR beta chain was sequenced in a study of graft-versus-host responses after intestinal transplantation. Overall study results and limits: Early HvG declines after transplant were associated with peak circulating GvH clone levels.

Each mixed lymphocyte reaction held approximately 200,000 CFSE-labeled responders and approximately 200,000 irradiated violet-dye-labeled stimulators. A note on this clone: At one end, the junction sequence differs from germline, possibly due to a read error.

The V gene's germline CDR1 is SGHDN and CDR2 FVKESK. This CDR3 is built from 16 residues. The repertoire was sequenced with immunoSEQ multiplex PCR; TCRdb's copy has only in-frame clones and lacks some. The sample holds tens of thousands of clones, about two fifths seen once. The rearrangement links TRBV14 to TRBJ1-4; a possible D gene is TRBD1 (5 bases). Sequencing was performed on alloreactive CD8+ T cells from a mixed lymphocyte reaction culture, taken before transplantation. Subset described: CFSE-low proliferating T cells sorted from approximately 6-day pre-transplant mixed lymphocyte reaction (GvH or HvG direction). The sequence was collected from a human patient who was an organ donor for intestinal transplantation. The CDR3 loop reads CASSQAGGFANEKLFF. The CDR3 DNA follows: TGTGCCAGCAGTCAAGCTGGGGGGTTTGCTAATGAAAAACTGTTTTTT.